This T cell receptor (beta chain) is drawn from a study of OX40 agonist ivuxolimab in advanced cancers. The protocol was immunoSEQ multiplex PCR, while the TCRdb copy is restricted to in-frame clones and leaves out a portion. This table has tens of thousands of clones, roughly 92% appearing once. Of note for this clone: The target antigen is unknown.

J was trimmed by 0 bases and V by 3 bases; bases with no gene match: 12. Looked up from germline, CDR1 is SGHRS and CDR2 is YFSETQ. The CDR3 sequence is 19 residues long. General study results and limits: Expanded clones were, on average, more numerous among CD8+ T cells than CD4+.

Specimen: CD4+ or CD8+ T cells sorted from blood, collected in a trial of the OX40 agonist ivuxolimab. The clonotype originates from an adult with an advanced solid tumor such as melanoma, head and neck, liver or kidney cancer. The genes are TRBV5-1 and TRBJ1-3, with TRBD1 matching 10 bases. The CDR3: CASSSKPGTGDYSGNTIYF. The CDR3 region has the DNA TGCGCCAGCAGCTCCAAACCAGGGACAGGGGACTACTCTGGAAACACCATATATTTT.